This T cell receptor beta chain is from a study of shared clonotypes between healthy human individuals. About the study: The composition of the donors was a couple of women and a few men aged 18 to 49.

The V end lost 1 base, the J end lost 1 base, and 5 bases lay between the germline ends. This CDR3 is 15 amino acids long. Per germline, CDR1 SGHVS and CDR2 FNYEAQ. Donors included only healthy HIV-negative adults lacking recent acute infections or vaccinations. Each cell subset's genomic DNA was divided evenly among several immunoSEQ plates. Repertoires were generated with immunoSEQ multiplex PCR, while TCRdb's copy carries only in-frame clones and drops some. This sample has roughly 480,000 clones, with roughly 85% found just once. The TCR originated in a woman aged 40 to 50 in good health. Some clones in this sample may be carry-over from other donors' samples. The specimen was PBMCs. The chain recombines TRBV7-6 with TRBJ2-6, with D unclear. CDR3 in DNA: TGTGCCAGCAGCTTAGATGTATCTGGGGCCAACGTCCTGACTTTC. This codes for CASSLDVSGANVLTF.